The clone carrying this TCR beta chain was seen ten or more times. The target antigen is unknown. This entry belongs to a study of identical twins. Study results and caveats: Invariant cells of the MAIT and iNKT types might have partly distorted the zero-insertion analyses. Monozygotic twin pairs showed more out-of-frame TCR alpha sharing than models estimated. The more abundant beta clonotypes in cord blood had fewer insertions, and memory repertoires did not show this.

From the 5' RACE reads, TCRdb called clonotypes with MiXCR, one entry per CDR3 protein. Among hundreds of thousands of distinct CDR3 sequences listed, 5.5% to 6.5% were seen once. J gave up 7 bases and V 4 bases, and 6 bases lay outside the gene matches. CDR3 length: 13 residues. Germline V gives CDR1 DFQATT, CDR2 SNEGSKA (reference sequence). The chain carries TRBV20-1 and TRBJ2-2, with 7 bases lining up with TRBD2. The sequenced material came from naive T cells sorted from blood. This clonotype was obtained from a man between 18 and 35 years old in good health. The CDR3 DNA follows: TGCAGTGCTACCGAACTAGCGCGCGGGGAGCTGTTTTTT. The encoded protein is CSATELARGELFF.